This passage covers 15 T cell receptor beta chains from one sample sequenced in a study of blood T cell repertoires in COVID-19. The repertoire was sequenced with immunoSEQ multiplex PCR; TCRdb's copy has only in-frame clones and lacks some. The table lists about 250,000 clones, around nine tenths of them singletons. Sequencing was carried out using peripheral blood. The source is an older woman who had recovered from COVID-19.

The rearrangement joins TRBV10-3 to TRBJ2-1; 9 bases agree with TRBD1. This CDR3 spans 17 amino acids. Germline CDR1 ENHRY, CDR2 SYGVKD. With 6 bases clipped from V and 9 bases from J, the junction kept 18 bases outside the gene matches. CDR3 bases: TGTGCCATCAGGGGACAGAAAGGGACAGGGCCCGGTGGTGAGCAGTTCTTC. It encodes CAIRGQKGTGPGGEQFF.

The chain employs TRBV4-2 and TRBJ2-5, with 7 bases aligning to TRBD2. After removal of 1 base from V and 1 base from J, the junction contained 9 bases not matched to a gene. This CDR3 comprises 17 residues. CDR1 LGHNA and CDR2 YNFKEQ come from the germline V gene. This chain's CDR3 is CASSQVGGGGVQETQYF. The CDR3 DNA reads as TGTGCCAGCAGCCAAGTCGGTGGGGGAGGGGTCCAAGAGACCCAGTACTTC.

The chain links TRBV2 to TRBJ1-3; the D is unclear. Trimming removed 6 bases from V and 0 bases from J, with 9 bases in between. The CDR3 length is 14 residues. The germline V gene encodes CDR1 SNHLY and CDR2 FYNNEI. The CDR3 coding sequence is TGTGCCAGCAGCCTTCGGTCCTCTGGAAACACCATATATTTT. Encoded protein: CASSLRSSGNTIYF. The full variable domain, completed using reference TRBV2 and TRBJ1-3, is EPEVTQTPSHQVTQMGQEVILRCVPISNHLYFYWYRQILGQKVEFLVSFYNNEISEKSEIFDDQFSVERPDGSNFTLKIRSTKLEDSAMYFCASSLRSSGNTIYFGEGSWLTVV.

This clone was seen only a few times. The V and J genes are TRBV4-2 and TRBJ2-1, with 8 bases fitting TRBD2. This CDR3 has 16 amino acids. The V and J ends lost 8 bases and 4 bases, in that order; junction bases with no gene match: 13. The germline gives CDR1 LGHNA, CDR2 YNFKEQ. The CDR3 region has the DNA TGTGCCAGCTCCCAACCTCGGGGGGGCCAATACAATGAGCAGTTCTTC. Its protein product is CASSQPRGGQYNEQFF.

The V and J genes are TRBV7-9 and TRBJ1-2, with TRBD1 as a possible D gene (5 bases). Between the trimmed V and J ends, which lost 5 bases and 2 bases, there was a span of 9 bases. The CDR3 consists of 13 residues. Germline assignment: CDR1 SEHNR and CDR2 FQNEAQ (reference sequence). As DNA, the CDR3 is TGTGCCAGCAGCCGACAGAGGAACTATGGCTACACCTTC. The encoded protein is CASSRQRNYGYTF. The entire variable domain, with the rest obtained from reference TRBV7-9 and TRBJ1-2, is as follows: DTGVSQNPRHKITKRGQNVTFRCDPISEHNRLYWYRQTLGQGPEFLTYFQNEAQLEKSRLLSDRFSAERPKGSFSTLEIQRTEQGDSAMYLCASSRQRNYGYTFGSGTRLTVV.

The chain joins TRBV2 to TRBJ1-5; D is ambiguous. The germline CDR1 and CDR2 sequences are SNHLY and FYNNEI. Trimming cost V 4 bases and J 9 bases, with 13 bases left between them. The CDR3 has 13 amino acids. CDR3 in DNA: TGTGCCAGCAGTGCCCTATTTGCGCGGCCCCAGCATTTT. Translating gives CASSALFARPQHF. The whole variable domain, filled in from reference TRBV2 and TRBJ1-5, reads EPEVTQTPSHQVTQMGQEVILRCVPISNHLYFYWYRQILGQKVEFLVSFYNNEISEKSEIFDDQFSVERPDGSNFTLKIRSTKLEDSAMYFCASSALFARPQHFGDGTRLSIL.

The CDR3 DNA follows: TGTGCCATCAGTGAGCCACGCGGACAGGGTATTGGAGAGACCCAGTACTTC. Translated, it gives CAISEPRGQGIGETQYF. The V and J genes are TRBV10-3 and TRBJ2-5, with TRBD1 matching over 8 bases. CDR1 is ENHRY and CDR2 is SYGVKD in the germline V gene. The V and J ends lost 2 bases and 4 bases, in that order; junction bases with no gene match: 12. This CDR3 has 17 amino acids.

V is TRBV5-6 and J is TRBJ1-4; D is unclear. Germline V gene sequence: CDR1 SGHDT, CDR2 YYEEEE. Trimming took off 5 bases at V and 0 bases at J, with 20 bases between the two ends. The CDR3 has 18 amino acids. CDR3: CASSFGLPGSATNEKLFF. CDR3 nucleotide sequence: TGTGCCAGCAGTTTTGGGCTTCCGGGGAGCGCAACTAATGAAAAACTGTTTTTT.

V gene TRBV28 combines with J gene TRBJ1-3; 8 bases align to TRBD1. V lost 7 bases, J lost 0 bases, and 11 bases stayed unmatched. This CDR3 contains 17 residues. Looked up from germline, CDR1 is MDHEN and CDR2 is SYDVKM. The CDR3 here is CASTKMGQAISGNTIYF. The CDR3, as DNA: TGTGCCAGCACTAAAATGGGACAGGCCATCTCTGGAAACACCATATATTTT.

The J gene is TRBJ2-5, the V gene TRBV4-2; 9 positions match TRBD2. Germline V lookup: CDR1 LGHNA, CDR2 YNFKEQ. Trimming at V came to 6 bases and at J to 5 bases, leaving 13 bases not matched to a gene. This CDR3 has 16 residues. CDR3: CASSGVGGGAGETQYF. The CDR3 DNA follows: TGTGCCAGCAGTGGGGTCGGCGGGGGGGCCGGGGAGACCCAGTACTTC.

This clone was detected only once. This chain connects TRBV29-1 to TRBJ1-1; D is uncertain. Per the germline V gene, CDR1 is SQVTM and CDR2 is ANQGSEA. The CDR3 totals 13 residues. The V end was cut by 6 bases, the J end by 1 base, with 12 bases between. Written as DNA, the CDR3 is TGCAGCGTAAGAGGGATTTCGAACACTGAAGCTTTCTTT. It is translated as CSVRGISNTEAFF.

The V gene is TRBV9, the J gene TRBJ2-7, with D tentatively TRBD2 (5 bases). CDR1 and CDR2 from the germline V gene are SGDLS and YYNGEE. V shed 4 bases and J shed 2 bases, with 19 bases lying between them. There are 16 residues in the CDR3. In DNA form, the CDR3 reads TGTGCCAGCAGCCCAGAGGGAGCGGTGGGTCCCTACGAGCAGTACTTC. Encoded protein: CASSPEGAVGPYEQYF.

This clone was seen a few times. V is TRBV28 and J is TRBJ1-4; no clear D. Germline CDR1 and CDR2: MDHEN and SYDVKM. CDR3 length: 14 residues. V was trimmed by 2 bases and J by 6 bases, leaving 10 bases between them. CDR3 sequence reads: CASSLISSYEKLFF. Written as DNA, the CDR3 is TGTGCCAGCAGTTTAATTTCCAGTTATGAAAAACTGTTTTTT.

The rearrangement uses TRBV6-5 and TRBJ2-1; 9 bases are a match to TRBD1. The germline CDR1 and CDR2 sequences are MNHEY and SVGAGI. The V gene end was trimmed by 8 bases and the J gene end by 3 bases; junction bases not matched to a gene: 5. The CDR3 covers 14 residues. The CDR3 sequence: CASGTGSIYNEQFF. The DNA for the CDR3 is TGTGCCAGCGGGACAGGGAGTATCTACAATGAGCAGTTCTTC.

This chain joins TRBV27 and TRBJ2-2; D is uncertain. Between the trimmed V and J ends, which lost 2 bases and 2 bases, there was a span of 3 bases. This CDR3 is built from 13 residues. Germline lookup yields CDR1 MNHEY and CDR2 SMNVEV (reference sequence). CDR3 region: CASSLPNTGELFF. In DNA, the CDR3 is TGTGCCAGCAGTTTACCAAACACCGGGGAGCTGTTTTTT.